The rows below give T cell receptor beta chains drawn from one sample of a study of post-analysis software for immune sequencing data. One entry per CDR3 protein results from TCRdb running MiXCR on the PCR reads. The sample shows hundreds of thousands of distinct CDR3 sequences, roughly half of them seen only once. The material sequenced was blood. The receptors originated from a girl aged 5-17 years with multiple sclerosis. Both conserved end residues are part of each CDR3. A D gene is named only where the DNA matches it firmly. Not all rows give a size; the values are once, few, many and, for expanded clones, a class.

- - TRBJ1-3 TRBV12-3/TRBV12-4 CASRAGGSGNTIYF TGTGCCAGCAGGGCAGGAGGCTCTGGAAACACCATATATTTT
TRBD2 - TRBJ2-1 TRBV14 CASSQEREGPYNEQFF TGTGCCAGCAGCCAAGAACGGGAGGGCCCCTACAATGAGCAGTTCTTC
- - TRBJ2-1 TRBV12-3/TRBV12-4 CASSVTRAEQFF TGTGCCAGCAGTGTTACTAGAGCTGAGCAGTTCTTC
- - TRBJ2-7 TRBV12-3/TRBV12-4 CASSFRGSHEQYF TGTGCCAGCAGTTTCAGGGGATCCCACGAGCAGTACTTC
- few TRBJ2-3 TRBV18 CASSSIDTQYF TGTGCCAGCTCATCCATAGATACGCAGTATTTT
TRBD1 - TRBJ1-5 TRBV6-2/TRBV6-3 CASSYSRGTGAVYQPQHF TGTGCCAGCAGTTACTCCCGGGGGACAGGGGCTGTCTATCAGCCCCAGCATTTT
- few TRBJ2-7 TRBV2 CAEGRGSGPYEQYF TGTGCGGAGGGTAGGGGTAGCGGACCCTACGAGCAGTACTTC
- few TRBJ2-1 TRBV3-1 CASSQDIGGNEQFF TGTGCCAGCAGCCAAGATATTGGGGGCAATGAGCAGTTCTTC
TRBD1 - TRBJ2-7 TRBV27 CASSPYDGTGAYEQYF TGTGCCAGCAGTCCTTACGATGGGACAGGGGCCTACGAGCAGTACTTC
- - TRBJ2-5 TRBV10-3 CAIGRFGAQETQYF TGTGCCATCGGTCGCTTCGGGGCCCAAGAGACCCAGTACTTC
- - TRBJ2-3 TRBV29-1 CSTAGAYGTDTQYF TGCAGTACCGCTGGGGCATACGGCACAGATACGCAGTATTTT
- - TRBJ2-5 TRBV7-7 CASSLLGEETQYF TGTGCTAGCAGCTTATTGGGGGAAGAGACCCAGTACTTC
- - TRBJ2-1 TRBV4-2 CASSQTQGNEQFF TGTGCCAGCAGCCAAACGCAGGGCAATGAGCAGTTCTTC
- - TRBJ2-5 TRBV20-1 CSARDLREETQYF TGCAGTGCTAGAGATCTTAGGGAAGAGACCCAGTACTTC
- once TRBJ2-3 TRBV29-1 CSVVDRRYRPTDTQYF TGCAGCGTCGTCGACAGGAGATATCGTCCCACAGATACGCAGTATTTT
TRBD2 few TRBJ2-5 TRBV20-1 CSARRSGGQETQYF TGCAGTGCTAGACGATCGGGGGGGCAGGAGACCCAGTACTTC
TRBD1 - TRBJ2-7 TRBV20-1 CSARAWGQGSYEQYF TGCAGTGCTAGAGCCTGGGGACAGGGCTCCTACGAGCAGTACTTC
- - TRBJ1-1 TRBV11-2 CASSSQGFTEAFF TGTGCCAGCAGCTCTCAGGGGTTCACTGAAGCTTTCTTT
- - TRBJ1-1 TRBV6-5 CASNSGNVNTEAFF TGTGCCAGCAATTCAGGGAATGTGAACACTGAAGCTTTCTTT
TRBD1 - TRBJ2-7 TRBV7-8 CASSFPGQGVPYEQYF TGTGCCAGCAGCTTCCCCGGACAGGGGGTTCCCTACGAGCAGTACTTC
- - TRBJ1-1 TRBV12-3/TRBV12-4 CASSPRWGLTEAFF TGTGCCAGCAGCCCTCGGTGGGGGCTTACTGAAGCTTTCTTT
TRBD2 - TRBJ2-1 TRBV5-1 CASSLQAGDYNEQFF TGCGCCAGCAGCTTGCAAGCGGGGGACTACAATGAGCAGTTCTTC
TRBD2 few TRBJ2-6 TRBV7-6 CASSLLTWTSGEAGANVLTF TGTGCCAGCAGCTTGTTGACCTGGACTAGCGGGGAGGCTGGGGCCAACGTCCTGACTTTC
- few TRBJ2-5 TRBV27 CASSSAGRLQETQYF TGTGCCAGCAGTTCGGCAGGCCGACTCCAAGAGACCCAGTACTTC
- few TRBJ1-2 TRBV3-1 CASSQTQGQGYGYTF TGTGCCAGCAGCCAAACCCAGGGGCAGGGGTACGGCTACACCTTC
TRBD2 few TRBJ2-1 TRBV27 CASSPGLAPYNEQFF TGTGCCAGCAGTCCGGGACTAGCGCCTTACAATGAGCAGTTCTTC
- - TRBJ2-7 TRBV6-1 CATVAQGTSYEQYF TGTGCCACCGTAGCCCAGGGGACGTCCTACGAGCAGTACTTC
- - TRBJ2-1 TRBV12-3/TRBV12-4 CASRVHVGEQFF TGTGCCAGCAGAGTCCATGTTGGTGAGCAGTTCTTC
TRBD2 - TRBJ2-1 TRBV5-8 CASSLAGRASGRRNEQFF TGTGCCAGCAGCTTGGCGGGGCGGGCAAGCGGGAGGCGGAATGAGCAGTTCTTC
- - TRBJ1-2 TRBV6-6 CASSYSDSTNYGYTF TGTGCCAGCAGTTACTCGGACAGCACTAACTATGGCTACACCTTC
- - TRBJ2-1 TRBV10-2 CAICRDRLLEQFF TGCGCCATCTGTCGGGACCGCCTTCTGGAGCAGTTCTTC
- - TRBJ2-5 TRBV13 CASSERGAAPEETQYF TGTGCCAGCAGCGAACGTGGAGCGGCCCCCGAAGAGACCCAGTACTTC
- - TRBJ1-5 TRBV20-1 CSARERVSRNQPQHF TGCAGTGCTAGAGAGCGGGTGAGCCGCAATCAGCCCCAGCATTTT
- few TRBJ2-1 TRBV7-3 CASSSLGAPPYNEQFF TGTGCCAGCAGCTCCCTTGGAGCCCCGCCCTACAATGAGCAGTTCTTC
TRBD2 - TRBJ2-3 TRBV4-1 CASSHRTSGGTEEAQYF TGCGCCAGCAGCCACCGGACTAGCGGGGGTACGGAAGAGGCGCAGTATTTT
TRBD2 few TRBJ2-1 TRBV4-1 CASSQHGTSGASPFYNEQFF TGCGCCAGCAGCCAACACGGGACTAGCGGGGCTTCCCCCTTTTACAATGAGCAGTTCTTC
- - TRBJ1-2 TRBV5-5 CASSVRGSYGYTF TGTGCCAGCAGCGTCCGGGGCAGCTATGGCTACACCTTC
TRBD2 - TRBJ2-1 TRBV7-9 CASSLTSGVEQFF TGTGCCAGCAGCTTAACTAGCGGGGTTGAGCAGTTCTTC
- - TRBJ2-1 TRBV20-1 CSAVHSFGSSSYNEQFF TGCAGTGCCGTACATTCTTTTGGCTCGAGCTCCTACAATGAGCAGTTCTTC
- - TRBJ1-2 TRBV6-5 CASSYHQGSGYTF TGTGCCAGCAGTTACCACCAGGGCTCTGGCTACACCTTC
TRBD2 once TRBJ2-3 TRBV5-1 CASQAGGGTDTQYF TGCGCCAGCCAAGCGGGGGGTGGCACAGATACGCAGTATTTT
- - TRBJ2-7 TRBV5-1 CASSLTGTNYEQYF TGCGCCAGCAGTCTGACCGGGACAAACTACGAGCAGTACTTC
TRBD2 - TRBJ2-1 TRBV5-1 CASSLIAGVLVNEQFF TGCGCCAGCAGCTTAATAGCGGGAGTTCTTGTCAATGAGCAGTTCTTC
- - TRBJ2-4 TRBV10-1 CASTIARDRKNIQYF TGCGCCAGCACGATAGCCCGGGACCGAAAAAACATTCAGTACTTC
TRBD1 - TRBJ2-6 TRBV6-1 CASSRRDRSPSGANVLTF TGTGCCAGCAGCAGACGGGACAGGTCTCCCTCTGGGGCCAACGTCCTGACTTTC
TRBD1 - TRBJ2-5 TRBV7-2 CASSRDSLQGTQYF TGTGCCAGCAGTCGGGACAGCTTACAAGGGACCCAGTACTTC
- - TRBJ1-2 TRBV7-2 CASSNRDGADTF TGTGCCAGCAGCAACCGGGACGGTGCTGACACCTTC
TRBD2 - TRBJ2-5 TRBV24-1 CATSGAGEETQYF TGTGCCACCAGTGGGGCGGGAGAAGAGACCCAGTACTTC
- - TRBJ2-3 TRBV11-3 CASSLDARNTDTQYF TGTGCCAGCAGCTTAGATGCCAGGAACACAGATACGCAGTATTTT
- few TRBJ1-2 TRBV20-1 CSAPQSYGYTF TGCAGTGCTCCACAGAGCTATGGCTACACCTTC
- few TRBJ1-2 TRBV29-1 CSVEAAYYGYTF TGCAGCGTTGAGGCGGCATACTATGGCTACACCTTC
- - TRBJ1-2 TRBV20-1 CSASDQTYYGYTF TGCAGTGCTAGTGACCAAACTTACTATGGCTACACCTTC